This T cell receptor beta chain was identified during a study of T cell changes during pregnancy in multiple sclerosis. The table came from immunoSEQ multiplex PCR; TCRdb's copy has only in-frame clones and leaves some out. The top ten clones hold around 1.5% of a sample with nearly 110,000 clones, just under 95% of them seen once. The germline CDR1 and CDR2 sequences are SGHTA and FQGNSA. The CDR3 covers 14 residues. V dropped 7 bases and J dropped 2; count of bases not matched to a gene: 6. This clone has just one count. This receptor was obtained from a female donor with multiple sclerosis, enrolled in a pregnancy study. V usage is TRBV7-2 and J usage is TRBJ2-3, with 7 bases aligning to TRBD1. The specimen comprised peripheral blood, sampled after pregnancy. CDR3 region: CASKGGPNTDTQYF. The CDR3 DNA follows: TGTGCCAGCAAAGGGGGCCCTAACACAGATACGCAGTATTTT.